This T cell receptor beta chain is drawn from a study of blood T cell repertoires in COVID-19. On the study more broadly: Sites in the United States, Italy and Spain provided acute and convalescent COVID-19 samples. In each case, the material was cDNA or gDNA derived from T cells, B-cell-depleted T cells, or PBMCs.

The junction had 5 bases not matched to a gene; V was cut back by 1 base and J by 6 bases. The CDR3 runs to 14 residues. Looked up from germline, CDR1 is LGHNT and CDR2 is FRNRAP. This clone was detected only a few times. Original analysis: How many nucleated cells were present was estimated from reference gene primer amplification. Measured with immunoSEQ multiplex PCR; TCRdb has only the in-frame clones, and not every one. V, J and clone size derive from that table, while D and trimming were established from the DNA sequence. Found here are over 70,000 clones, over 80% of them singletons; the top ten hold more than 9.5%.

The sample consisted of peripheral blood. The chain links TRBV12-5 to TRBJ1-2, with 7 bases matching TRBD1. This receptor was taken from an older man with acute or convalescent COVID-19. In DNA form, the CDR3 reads TGTGCTAGTGGTTTGGCCGGACAGGTGGATGGCTACACCTTC. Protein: CASGLAGQVDGYTF.